Following are 8 T cell receptor beta chains from one sample sequenced in a study of cytomegalovirus exposure and HLA in healthy donors. The method was immunoSEQ multiplex PCR; TCRdb's version includes in-frame clones alone and lacks a portion of them. The sample carries about 130,000 clones, nearly 90% recorded once. Sequences were obtained from PBMCs. The receptors originated from a woman aged 18-35 years in good health and CMV-seronegative.

The V call is TRBV5-1, the J call TRBJ2-3; tentative D call: TRBD1 (6 bases). The CDR3 has 15 residues. Germline loops: CDR1 SGHRS, CDR2 YFSETQ. Trimming shortened V by 2 bases and J by 2 bases, and 12 bases separated the two germline ends. The CDR3 spells CASSFNRVPTDTQYF. As DNA, the CDR3 is TGCGCCAGCAGCTTTAACAGGGTGCCCACAGATACGCAGTATTTT.

A note on this clone: This same CDR3 is encoded by further DNA sequences in the sample. This chain joins TRBV18 and TRBJ2-3, with TRBD2 matching 7 bases. CDR3 length equals 15 residues. The germline V gene encodes CDR1 KGHSH and CDR2 LQKENI. The trim removed 4 bases at V and 0 bases at J, leaving 4 bases unmatched. CDR3 protein: CASSRDYLSTDTQYF. CDR3 DNA sequence: TGTGCCAGCTCACGGGACTACCTCAGCACAGATACGCAGTATTTT.

This clone was detected a few times. The chain has TRBV15 and TRBJ1-2; no clear D. The germline gives CDR1 LNHNV, CDR2 YYDKDF (reference sequence). Between the trimmed V and J ends, which lost 5 bases and 7 bases, there was a span of 14 bases. CDR3 size: 13 residues. The CDR3 DNA follows: TGTGCCACCAGCCCGAACCCCTTCGGTGGCTACACCTTC. It is translated as CATSPNPFGGYTF.

A single count supports this clone. The chain has TRBV9 and TRBJ2-7; 9 nucleotides align to TRBD1. The ends lost 4 bases at V and 2 bases at J; junction bases unmatched: 7. From germline, CDR1 is SGDLS and CDR2 YYNGEE. This CDR3 has 15 residues. CDR3: CASSPRDRATYEQYF. The CDR3 region has the DNA TGTGCCAGCAGCCCCAGGGACAGGGCCACCTACGAGCAGTACTTC.

This chain links TRBV7-3 with TRBJ2-7; the D gene is possibly TRBD2 (6 bases). Trimming pared 1 base from V and 8 bases from J, leaving 12 bases between. Germline lookup yields CDR1 SGHTA and CDR2 FQGTGA. This CDR3 region has 13 residues. In nucleotides, the CDR3 is TGTGCCAGCAGCTTAAATGGAGGGACGAAGCAGTACTTC. This gives the protein CASSLNGGTKQYF.

The V gene is TRBV6-6, the J gene TRBJ2-7; D perhaps matches TRBD2 (5 bases). Trimming cost V 0 bases and J 10 bases, with 7 bases left between them. The V gene's germline CDR1 is MNHNY and CDR2 SVGAGI (reference sequence). There are 11 residues in the CDR3. CDR3: CASSYSGRQYF. In nucleotides, the CDR3 is TGTGCCAGCAGTTACTCAGGGAGACAGTACTTC.

The rearrangement joins TRBV6-4 to TRBJ1-2, with unresolved D. The CDR3 sequence is 13 residues long. V dropped 0 bases and J dropped 5 bases, with 7 bases sitting between them. Germline V gene data show CDR1 as MRHNA and CDR2 as SNTAGT. CDR3 nucleotides: TGTGCCAGCAGTGACTCAGGAGCATATGGCTACACCTTC. Translated, it gives CASSDSGAYGYTF.

J is TRBJ2-6 and V is TRBV4-1; TRBD1 is a possible D gene (5 bases). The germline CDR1 and CDR2 sequences are MGHRA and YSYEKL. The germline V and J ends were trimmed by 1 base and 4 bases, with 11 bases remaining between them. The CDR3 loop spans 16 amino acids. CDR3 bases: TGCGCCAGCAGCCAAGGAATGGGGCTGGGGGCCAACGTCCTGACTTTC. It encodes CASSQGMGLGANVLTF.